This TCR beta chain was observed in a study of blood T cells in healthy people across ages. The CDR3 runs to 13 residues. The V gene's germline CDR1 is MNHNY and CDR2 SVGAGI (reference sequence). This clonotype was counted between two and nine times. Its antigen is not known. In this CDR3 the conserved last residue, phenylalanine or tryptophan, is missing, so a read error is likely. Using a J-beta primer mix together with a sample-barcoded 5' primer, a second PCR was run for about 7 to 12 cycles. Each cDNA molecule was tagged by a template-switch adaptor that had 12 random nucleotides. TCRdb processed the 5' RACE reads anew with MiXCR; each CDR3 protein has one entry. The table shows approximately 490,000 distinct CDR3 sequences, with 24% occurring only once. General study findings and limits: Strong correlation existed between TCR beta diversity and naive T cell percentage.

In addition, the sample was reused for a study of T cells of mothers and their children. That study reports: For cDNA synthesis, the complete extracted RNA was used (around 1.4 ug per 15 ul). The yield was over 8 million TCR beta CDR3 reads from each mother and a few million from each child.

This chain links TRBV6-6 with TRBJ2-5; 9 bases align to TRBD2. Judging by the DNA end, TRBJ2-7 fits better; the J call may be wrong. This TCR came from a boy younger than 18 in good health. The source material was blood. Written as DNA, the CDR3 is TGTGCCAGCAGACCTAGCGGGATTAACGAGCAGTACCTC. Translating gives CASRPSGINEQYL.